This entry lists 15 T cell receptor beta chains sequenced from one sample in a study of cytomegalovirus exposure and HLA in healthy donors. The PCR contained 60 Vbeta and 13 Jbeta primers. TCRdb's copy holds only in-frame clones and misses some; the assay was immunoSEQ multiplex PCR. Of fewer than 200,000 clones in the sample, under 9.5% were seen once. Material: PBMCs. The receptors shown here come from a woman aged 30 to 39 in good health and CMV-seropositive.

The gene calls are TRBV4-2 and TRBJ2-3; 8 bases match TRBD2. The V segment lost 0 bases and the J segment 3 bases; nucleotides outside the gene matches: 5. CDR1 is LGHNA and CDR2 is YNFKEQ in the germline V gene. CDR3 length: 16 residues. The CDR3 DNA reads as TGTGCCAGCAGCCAAGAAGCGGGAGATAGAACAGATACGCAGTATTTT. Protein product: CASSQEAGDRTDTQYF.

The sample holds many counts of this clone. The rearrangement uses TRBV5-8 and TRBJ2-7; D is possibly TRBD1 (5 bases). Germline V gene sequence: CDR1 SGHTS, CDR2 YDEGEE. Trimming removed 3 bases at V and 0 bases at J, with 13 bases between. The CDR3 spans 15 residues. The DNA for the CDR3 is TGTGCCAGCAGCTACATAGACAGAATCTCCTACGAGCAGTACTTC. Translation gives CASSYIDRISYEQYF.

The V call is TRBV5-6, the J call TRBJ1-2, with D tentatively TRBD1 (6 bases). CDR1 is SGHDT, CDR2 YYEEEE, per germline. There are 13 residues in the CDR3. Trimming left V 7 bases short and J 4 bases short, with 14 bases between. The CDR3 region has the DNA TGTGCCAGCCAACAGGGAAATACCTATGGCTACACCTTC. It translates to CASQQGNTYGYTF.

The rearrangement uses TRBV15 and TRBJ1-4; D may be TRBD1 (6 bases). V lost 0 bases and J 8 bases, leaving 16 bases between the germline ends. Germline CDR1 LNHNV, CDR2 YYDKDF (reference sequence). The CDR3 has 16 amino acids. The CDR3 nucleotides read TGTGCCACCAGCAGAGATCTGGGGGCCACAAGGGAAAAACTGTTTTTT. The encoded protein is CATSRDLGATREKLFF.

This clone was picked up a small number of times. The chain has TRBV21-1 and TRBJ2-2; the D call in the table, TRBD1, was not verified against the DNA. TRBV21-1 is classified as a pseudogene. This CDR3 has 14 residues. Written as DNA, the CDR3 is TGTGCCACCTATAGGGGAAAGGACACCGGGGAGCTGTTTTTT. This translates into CATYRGKDTGELFF.

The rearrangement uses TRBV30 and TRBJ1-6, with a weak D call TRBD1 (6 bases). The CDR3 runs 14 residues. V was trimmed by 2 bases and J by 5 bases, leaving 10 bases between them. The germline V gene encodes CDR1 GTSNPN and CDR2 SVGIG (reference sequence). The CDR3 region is CAWSSGGHNSPLHF. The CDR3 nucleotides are TGTGCCTGGAGTAGCGGGGGGCATAATTCACCCCTCCACTTT.

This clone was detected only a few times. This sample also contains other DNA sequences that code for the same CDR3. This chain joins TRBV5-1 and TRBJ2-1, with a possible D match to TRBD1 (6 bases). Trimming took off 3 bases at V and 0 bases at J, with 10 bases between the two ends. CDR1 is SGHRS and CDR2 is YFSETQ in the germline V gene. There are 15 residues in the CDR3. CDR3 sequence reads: CASSSTGSSYNEQFF. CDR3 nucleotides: TGCGCCAGCAGCTCGACAGGAAGCTCCTACAATGAGCAGTTCTTC.

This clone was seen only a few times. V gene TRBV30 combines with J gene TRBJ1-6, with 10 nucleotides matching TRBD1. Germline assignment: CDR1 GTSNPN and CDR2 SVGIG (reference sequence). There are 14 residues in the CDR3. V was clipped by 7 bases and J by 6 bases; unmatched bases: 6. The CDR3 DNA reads TGTGCCTTAGGGACAGGGGTGTTTAATTCACCCCTCCACTTT. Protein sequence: CALGTGVFNSPLHF. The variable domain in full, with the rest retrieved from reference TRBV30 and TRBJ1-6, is SQTIHQWPATLVQPVGSPLSLECTVEGTSNPNLYWYRQAAGRGLQLLFYSVGIGQISSEVPQNLSASRPQDRQFILSSKKLLLSDSGFYLCALGTGVFNSPLHFGNGTRLTVT.

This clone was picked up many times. The CDR3 sequence: CATSREKRGLIASYEQYF. For the CDR3, the DNA is TGTGCCACCAGCAGAGAGAAGAGGGGGCTTATAGCTTCCTACGAGCAGTACTTC. V gene TRBV15 combines with J gene TRBJ2-7; 7 nucleotides match TRBD1. V gave up 0 bases and J gave up 1 base; unmatched junction bases: 12. CDR3 length: 18 amino acids. Germline CDR1 LNHNV, CDR2 YYDKDF (reference sequence).

The CDR3 reads CASSPGTSPVYEQYF. The CDR3 DNA sequence: TGTGCCAGCAGCCCCGGGACTAGCCCCGTCTACGAGCAGTACTTC. This chain uses TRBV7-3 with TRBJ2-7; TRBD2 matches at 9 bases. Per the germline V gene, CDR1 is SGHTA and CDR2 is FQGTGA. V gave up 5 bases and J gave up 3 bases; unmatched junction bases: 8. The CDR3 loop spans 15 amino acids.

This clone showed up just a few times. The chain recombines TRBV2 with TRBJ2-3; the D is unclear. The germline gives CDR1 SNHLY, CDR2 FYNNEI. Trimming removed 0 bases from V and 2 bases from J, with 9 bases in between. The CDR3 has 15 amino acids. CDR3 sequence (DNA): TGTGCCAGCAGTGAAGCGCTTTACATCACAGATACGCAGTATTTT. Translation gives CASSEALYITDTQYF.

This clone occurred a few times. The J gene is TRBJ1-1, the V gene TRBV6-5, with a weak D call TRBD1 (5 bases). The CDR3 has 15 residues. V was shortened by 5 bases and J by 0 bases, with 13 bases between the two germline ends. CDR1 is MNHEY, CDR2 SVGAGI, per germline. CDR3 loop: CASSGWGGLNTEAFF. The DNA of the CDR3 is TGTGCCAGCAGTGGGTGGGGGGGATTGAACACTGAAGCTTTCTTT.

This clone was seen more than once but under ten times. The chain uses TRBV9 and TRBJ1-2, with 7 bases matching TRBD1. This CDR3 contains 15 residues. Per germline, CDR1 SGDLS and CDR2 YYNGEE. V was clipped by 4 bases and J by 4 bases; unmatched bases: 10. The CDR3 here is CASSNRTGHPYGYTF. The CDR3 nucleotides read TGTGCCAGCAGCAACCGGACAGGCCACCCCTATGGCTACACCTTC.

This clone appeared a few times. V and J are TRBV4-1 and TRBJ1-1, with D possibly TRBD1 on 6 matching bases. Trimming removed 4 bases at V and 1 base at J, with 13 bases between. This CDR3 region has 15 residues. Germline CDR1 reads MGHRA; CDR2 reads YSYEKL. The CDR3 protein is CASSPRQATNTEAFF. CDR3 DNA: TGCGCCAGCAGCCCGAGACAGGCTACGAACACTGAAGCTTTCTTT.

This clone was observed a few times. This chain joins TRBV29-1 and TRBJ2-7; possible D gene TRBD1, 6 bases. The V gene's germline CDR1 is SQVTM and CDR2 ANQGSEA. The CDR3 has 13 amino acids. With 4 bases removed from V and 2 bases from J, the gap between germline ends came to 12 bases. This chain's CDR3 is CSVAEGVPYEQYF. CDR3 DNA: TGCAGCGTTGCCGAGGGGGTCCCCTACGAGCAGTACTTC.